The clone carrying this TCR beta chain was detected many times. V gave up 3 bases and J gave up 5 bases; unmatched junction bases: 3. This CDR3 comprises 13 residues. The V gene's germline CDR1 is GTSNPN and CDR2 SVGIG (reference sequence). These data come from a study of T cells in Graves' hyperthyroidism and ophthalmopathy. RNA transcripts gave rise to amplified TCR beta CDR3 regions. The TCR CDR3 first-round RT-PCR relied on the HTBI primer set. TCRdb analysed the multiplex PCR reads with MiXCR anew, one entry per CDR3 protein. The profile shows 300,000 to 450,000 distinct CDR3 sequences, roughly 13% of them singletons. Aged 18 to 65, the patients had hyperthyroidism that was newly diagnosed and had lasted under 2 months.

This clonotype originated in a woman aged 18-29 years with Graves' hyperthyroidism. Sequencing was carried out using blood. The chain carries TRBV30 and TRBJ2-2; 7 nucleotides align to TRBD2. The DNA of the CDR3 is TGTGCCTGGAGAGTGGGAGGGACCGGGGAGCTGTTTTTT. It is translated as CAWRVGGTGELFF.